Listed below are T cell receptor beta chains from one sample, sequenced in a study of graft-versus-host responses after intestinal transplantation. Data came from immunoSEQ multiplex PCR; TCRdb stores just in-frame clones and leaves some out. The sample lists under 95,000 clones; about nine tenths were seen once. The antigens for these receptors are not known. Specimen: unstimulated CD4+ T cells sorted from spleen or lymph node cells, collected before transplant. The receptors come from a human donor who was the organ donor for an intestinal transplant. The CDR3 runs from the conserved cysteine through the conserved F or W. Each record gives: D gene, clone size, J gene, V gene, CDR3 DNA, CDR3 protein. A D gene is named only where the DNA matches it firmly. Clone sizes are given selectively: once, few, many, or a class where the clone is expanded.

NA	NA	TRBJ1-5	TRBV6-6	TGTGCCAGCAGTTTACAGGCTGGGGGCAATCAGCCCCAGCATTTT	CASSLQAGGNQPQHF
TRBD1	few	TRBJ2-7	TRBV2	TGTGCCAGCAACCGAAGACAGGGTTACGAGCAGTACTTC	CASNRRQGYEQYF
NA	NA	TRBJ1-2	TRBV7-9	TGTGCCAGCAGCTTTCGAGCCCTGGAGGGCTACACCTTC	CASSFRALEGYTF
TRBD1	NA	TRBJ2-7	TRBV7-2	TGTGCCAGCAGCCTAGGGACAGCCAATTCCTACGAGCAGTACTTC	CASSLGTANSYEQYF
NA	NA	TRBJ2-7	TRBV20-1	TGCAGTGCTGCACAGGGCTACGAGCAGTACTTC	CSAAQGYEQYF
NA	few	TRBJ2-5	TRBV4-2	TGTGCCAGCAGCCATCCGGGCGGGGGCTCAGGAGAGACCCAGTACTTC	CASSHPGGGSGETQYF
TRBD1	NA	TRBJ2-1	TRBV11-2	TGTGCCAGCAGCTTACGCCGAACGGACAGGGCAAGCGAGCAGTTCTTC	CASSLRRTDRASEQFF
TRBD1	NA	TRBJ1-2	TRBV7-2	TGTGCCAGCAGCACAGGGGGCGGGAATGACTATGGCTACACCTTC	CASSTGGGNDYGYTF
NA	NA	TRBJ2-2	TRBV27	TGTGCCAGCACCCCCCTTCTACTAGCGAACACCGGGGAGCTGTTTTTT	CASTPLLLANTGELFF
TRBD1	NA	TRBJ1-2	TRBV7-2	TGTGCCAGCAGCCAGGACAGGGGGAACTATGGCTACACCTTC	CASSQDRGNYGYTF
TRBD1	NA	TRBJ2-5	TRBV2	TGTGCCAGCAGTGGAGGGGGCACAGGGCTACCGACCCAGTACTTC	CASSGGGTGLPTQYF
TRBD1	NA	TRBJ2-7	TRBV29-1	TGCAGCGTTGCCTATAGACAGGGGGACTACGAGCAGTACTTC	CSVAYRQGDYEQYF
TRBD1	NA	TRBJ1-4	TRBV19	TGTGCCAGCCATGACAGGGGTTCGACTAATGAAAAACTGTTTTTT	CASHDRGSTNEKLFF
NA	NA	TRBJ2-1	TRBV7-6	TGTGCCAGCAGCGCAATCGGGGGACTGGGTGAGCAGTTCTTC	CASSAIGGLGEQFF
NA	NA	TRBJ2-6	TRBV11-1	TGTGCCAGCAGCTTTCGGGGTTTTGGGGCCAACGTCCTGACTTTC	CASSFRGFGANVLTF
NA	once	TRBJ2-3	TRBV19	TGTGCCAGTAGTATGGGGAGAGGGAGCACAGATACGCAGTATTTT	CASSMGRGSTDTQYF
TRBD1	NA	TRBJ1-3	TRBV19	TGTGCCAGTAGCGTCCTTACAGGGGAAGGAAACACCATATATTTT	CASSVLTGEGNTIYF
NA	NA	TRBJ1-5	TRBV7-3	TGTGCCAGCAGCTTAAGCAGGGTGGGCCAGCCCCAGCATTTT	CASSLSRVGQPQHF
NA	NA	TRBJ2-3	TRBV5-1	TGCGCCAGCAGGCCCACGTCCCTGACTAGCACAGATACGCAGTATTTT	CASRPTSLTSTDTQYF
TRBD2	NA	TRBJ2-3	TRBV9	TGTGCCAGCAGCTCATCCCCCTGGACTAGCGGGGGCACAGATACGCAGTATTTT	CASSSSPWTSGGTDTQYF
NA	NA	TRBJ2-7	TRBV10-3	TGTGCCATCAGTGAGCGATGGCAGGGGCTGGACGAGCAGTACTTC	CAISERWQGLDEQYF
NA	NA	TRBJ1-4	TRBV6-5	TGTGCCAGCAGTATGGGGGGGACCCATGAAAAACTGTTTTTT	CASSMGGTHEKLFF
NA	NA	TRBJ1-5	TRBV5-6	TGTGCCAGCAGCCTCAGGGGAGATCAGCCCCAGCATTTT	CASSLRGDQPQHF
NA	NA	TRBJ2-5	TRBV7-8	TGTGCCAGCAACCTACAGGGATTGGGAGAGACCCAGTACTTC	CASNLQGLGETQYF
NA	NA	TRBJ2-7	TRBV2	TGTGCCAGTTCGGATGACACCGGCGAGCAGTACTTC	CASSDDTGEQYF
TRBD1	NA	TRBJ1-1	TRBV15	TGTGCCACCAGCAGAGGGGACAGAGAGGGAGCTTTCTTT	CATSRGDREGAFF
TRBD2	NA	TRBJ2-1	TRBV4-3	TGCGCCAGCAGCCCAGGGACTAGCGGAAACAATGAGCAGTTCTTC	CASSPGTSGNNEQFF
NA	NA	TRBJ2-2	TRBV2	TGTGCCAGCAGAGAAACAGGGACGACCGGGGAGCTGTTTTTT	CASRETGTTGELFF
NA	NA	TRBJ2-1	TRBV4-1	TGCGCCAGCAGCTTCCCCGGGAACACCTACAATGAGCAGTTCTTC	CASSFPGNTYNEQFF
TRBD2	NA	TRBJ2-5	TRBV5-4	TGTGCCAGCAGCTTCCTAGCGGGGGACCAAGAGACCCAGTACTTC	CASSFLAGDQETQYF
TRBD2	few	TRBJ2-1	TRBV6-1	TGTGCCAGCAGCGGACTAGCGGTATACAATGAGCAGTTCTTC	CASSGLAVYNEQFF
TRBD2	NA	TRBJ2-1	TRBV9	TGTGCCAGCAGCGTAGACTTGGGACTAGCGGGGGGGTCAGTGTTCTTC	CASSVDLGLAGGSVFF
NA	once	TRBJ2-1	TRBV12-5	TGTGCTAGTGGTTCCAGCCTCGGGAGCTCCTACAATGAGCAGTTCTTC	CASGSSLGSSYNEQFF
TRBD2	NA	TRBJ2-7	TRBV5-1	TGCGCCAGCAGCTTGACCCTAGCGGGGGGTCAGTACTTC	CASSLTLAGGQYF
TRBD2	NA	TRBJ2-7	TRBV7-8	TGTGCCAGCAGCCCGCGACTAGCCCCCCTACGTGGGCAGTACTTC	CASSPRLAPLRGQYF
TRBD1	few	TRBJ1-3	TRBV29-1	TGCAGCGTTGAAGTCCCGGGGACAGGGTATTCTGGAAACACCATATATTTT	CSVEVPGTGYSGNTIYF
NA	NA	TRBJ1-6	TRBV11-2	TGTGCCAGCAGCTTAGAGTCTGTCCCTAGGTCCCCCCTCCACTTT	CASSLESVPRSPLHF
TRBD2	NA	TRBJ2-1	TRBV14	TGTGCCAGCAGACCGACTACTAGCGACAATGAGCAGTTCTTC	CASRPTTSDNEQFF
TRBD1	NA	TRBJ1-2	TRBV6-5	TGTGCCAGCAGTCAGCAGGGAAGGGGGCATTATGGCTACACCTTC	CASSQQGRGHYGYTF
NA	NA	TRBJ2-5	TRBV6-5	TGTGCCAGCAGCACCGGCGGGGAGACCCAGTACTTC	CASSTGGETQYF
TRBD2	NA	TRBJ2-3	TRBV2	TGTGCCAGCAGGGGGGGCCCGGGACTAGAGGGGGGAGATACGCAGTATTTT	CASRGGPGLEGGDTQYF